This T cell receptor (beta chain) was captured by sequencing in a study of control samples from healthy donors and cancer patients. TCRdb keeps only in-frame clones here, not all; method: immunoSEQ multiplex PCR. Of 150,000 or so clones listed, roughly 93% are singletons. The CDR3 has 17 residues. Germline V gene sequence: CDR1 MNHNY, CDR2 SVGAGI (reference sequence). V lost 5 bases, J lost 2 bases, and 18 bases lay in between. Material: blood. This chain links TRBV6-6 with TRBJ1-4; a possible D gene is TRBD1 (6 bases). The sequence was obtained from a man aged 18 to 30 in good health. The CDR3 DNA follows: TGTGCCAGCAGTCCTGGTCACAGGGACCCTACTAATGAAAAACTGTTTTTT. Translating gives CASSPGHRDPTNEKLFF.